A selection of T cell receptor beta chains follows, all from one sample in a study of blood T cells in healthy people across ages. TCRdb re-called the 5' RACE reads with MiXCR, one entry per CDR3 protein. Here the sample spans over 1,200,000 distinct CDR3 sequences, almost 60% being singletons. Sequencing was done on a sample of blood. The receptors were sampled from a man aged 18-30 years in good health. The CDR3 runs from the conserved cysteine through the conserved F or W. A D gene is named only where the DNA matches it firmly. Expanded clones are given a class, and other clones once, few, many or no size at all.

j_gene,d_gene,abundance,v_gene,CDR3nt,CDR3aa
TRBJ2-7,-,few,TRBV6-1,TGTGCCAGCAGTAACCGACCCCTGAGCTCCTACGAGCAGTACTTC,CASSNRPLSSYEQYF
TRBJ2-3,TRBD1,-,TRBV6-5,TGTGCCAGCAGTTATTTGCGAGGGGCACAGGGGGCGCAGTATTTT,CASSYLRGAQGAQYF
TRBJ2-7,TRBD2,few,TRBV3-1,TGTGCCAGCAGCCAAGATGTGGGCGGGGGAAACGAGCAGTACTTC,CASSQDVGGGNEQYF
TRBJ1-3,-,-,TRBV7-9,TGTGCCAGCAGTCAGGTCGACTCTGGAAACACCATATATTTT,CASSQVDSGNTIYF
TRBJ1-4,TRBD1,-,TRBV10-3,TGTGCCACAGGACAGGAGGTGAGGGAAAAACTGTTTTTT,CATGQEVREKLFF
TRBJ2-7,TRBD1,-,TRBV27,TGTGCCAGCAGTTTTACAGGGGGCGCGAACTACGAGCAGTACTTC,CASSFTGGANYEQYF
TRBJ2-1,-,-,TRBV27,TGTGCCAGCAGGGCGGGATGGGAGCAGTTCTTC,CASRAGWEQFF
TRBJ2-7,-,-,TRBV4-1,TGCGCCAGCAGCCAGAGCCTCTACGAGCAGTACTTC,CASSQSLYEQYF
TRBJ1-1,-,-,TRBV7-2,TGTGCCAGCCGGGACGGCCACGAAGCTTTCTTT,CASRDGHEAFF
TRBJ1-2,-,few,TRBV6-5,TGTGCCAGCAGACCATTCCAGGGATCGTCCTTCGATGGCTACACCTTC,CASRPFQGSSFDGYTF
TRBJ2-7,-,few,TRBV10-3,TGTGCCATCAGTGATCGGGGGCGCGAAACCTACGAGCAGTACTTC,CAISDRGRETYEQYF
TRBJ2-7,TRBD2,-,TRBV20-1,TGCAGTGCTAGGGCAGGCGGGGGAGAATCCTACGAGCAGTACTTC,CSARAGGGESYEQYF
TRBJ2-7,-,-,TRBV6-6,TGTGCCAGCAGTTTGACAGAAAACCACTACGAGCAGTACTTC,CASSLTENHYEQYF
TRBJ1-5,TRBD1,-,TRBV3-1,TGTGCCAGCAGCCCCGGACAGGCAAATAGCAATCAGCCCCAGCATTTT,CASSPGQANSNQPQHF
TRBJ2-7,-,-,TRBV10-3,TGTGCCATCAGTGAGTCGGGATTCGGGACCGACTCCTACGAGCAGTACTTC,CAISESGFGTDSYEQYF
TRBJ2-3,-,-,TRBV2,TGTGCCAGGACAGCTAAGTATTCTAGCACAGATACGCAGTATTTT,CARTAKYSSTDTQYF
TRBJ2-1,TRBD2,-,TRBV20-1,TGCAGTGTTACTAGCGGGGGGGGGAGCTCCTACAATGAGCAGTTCTTC,CSVTSGGGSSYNEQFF
TRBJ2-2,-,-,TRBV9,TGTGCCAGCAGCGCATCAGGGGGGAGGGGCACCGGGGAGCTGTTTTTT,CASSASGGRGTGELFF
TRBJ2-7,-,-,TRBV12-3/TRBV12-4,TGTGCCAGCAGTTCCGAATCCATAACCACCTACGAGCAGTACTTC,CASSSESITTYEQYF
TRBJ2-1,-,-,TRBV4-1,TGCGCCAGCAGCCAGGGGTGGGATAATGAGCAGTTCTTC,CASSQGWDNEQFF
TRBJ2-1,-,-,TRBV3-1,TGTGCCAGCAGCCTACTACCGAGCTCCTACAATGAGCAGTTCTTC,CASSLLPSSYNEQFF
TRBJ2-5,-,-,TRBV25-1,TGTGCCAGCAGTGCCACCGGGGGTATGTGGGAGACCCAGTACTTC,CASSATGGMWETQYF